This T cell receptor beta chain appears in the sequencing data of a study of T cells after posttransplantation cyclophosphamide. In the case of this clone: Its antigen is not identified.

On the day of bone marrow donation, the related graft donor provided peripheral blood. Repertoires were generated with immunoSEQ multiplex PCR, while TCRdb's copy carries only in-frame clones and drops some. Of about 28,000 clones listed, just over 85% were seen once; the top ten hold more than 3%. General study findings and limits: Blood and skin or GI T cell repertoires showed limited TRB overlap.

Trimming took 5 bases from V and 6 from J; bases not matched to a gene: 9. Per germline, CDR1 SGHRS and CDR2 YFSETQ. The CDR3 sequence is 15 residues long. The genes are TRBV5-1 and TRBJ2-1; the match to TRBD1 covers 9 bases. Sequenced material: PBMCs. The receptor comes from a man in his fifties. The CDR3 protein is CASSPSGTGINEQFF. The CDR3 coding sequence is TGCGCCAGCAGTCCATCGGGGACAGGGATCAATGAGCAGTTCTTC.